This TCR beta chain comes out of a study of T-cell memory formation after mild COVID-19. Across the whole study: Most TCR clusters belonged to a single donor. Findings and limits, study-wide: In pre-infection memory, a portion of responding clones appeared, which suggested that cross-reactive memory joined. Mostly located in CM and EM were contracting CD4+ clones, with contracting CD8+ clones located in EMRA. A second wave expanding day 15 to 37 was CD4+-biased; contracting clones were balanced.

Points on this clonotype: The antigen is unknown.

MiXCR, applied by TCRdb to the 5' RACE reads, yields one record per CDR3 protein. Here the sample spans roughly 170,000 distinct CDR3 sequences, approximately 17% being singletons. This CDR3 is 13 amino acids long. V gave up 0 bases and J gave up 1 base, with 6 bases separating them. The V gene's germline CDR1 is DFQATT and CDR2 SNEGSKA (reference sequence). The gene calls are TRBV20-1 and TRBJ2-5; D call uncertain. The sequence was collected from a man younger than 35 who had mild COVID-19 (a few samples of this study predate the infection). Cell type and time point are not known. Sequenced input: PBMCs or a T cell subset sorted from them (not recorded which). The CDR3 sequence: CSARDIGQETQYF. The CDR3 DNA reads as TGCAGTGCTAGAGATATAGGCCAAGAGACCCAGTACTTC.